The next 12 T cell receptor beta chains were all read from a single sample in a study of long-term antiretroviral therapy in people with HIV. The assay, immunoSEQ v3.0, was run at survey level. Repertoires were generated with immunoSEQ multiplex PCR, while TCRdb's copy carries only in-frame clones and drops some. The sample shows some 29,000 clones, over 90% of them seen only once. This sample comprised unsorted PBMCs, obtained 6.2 years after starting antiretroviral therapy. These receptors were collected from a man aged 35-49 years with HIV.

The V and J genes are TRBV28 and TRBJ2-4; TRBD1 matches 9 bases. The trim removed 5 bases at V and 5 bases at J, leaving 10 bases unmatched. In germline, CDR1 is MDHEN, CDR2 SYDVKM. The CDR3 loop spans 16 amino acids. CDR3 DNA sequence: TGTGCCAGCAGTCCCTCCGGGACAGGGTACCAAAACATTCAGTACTTC. Translation gives CASSPSGTGYQNIQYF. Combining the CDR3 with reference TRBV28 and TRBJ2-4 gives the whole variable domain DVKVTQSSRYLVKRTGEKVFLECVQDMDHENMFWYRQDPGLGLRLIYFSYDVKMKEKGDIPEGYSVSREKKERFSLILESASTNQTSMYLCASSPSGTGYQNIQYFGAGTRLSVL.

The CDR3 DNA reads as TGTGCCAGCAGCTTAGAGGGGCGGGTTATACAGCCCCAGCATTTT. The encoded protein is CASSLEGRVIQPQHF. The chain combines TRBV7-2 with TRBJ1-5, with D perhaps matching TRBD1 (5 bases). Looked up from germline, CDR1 is SGHTA and CDR2 is FQGNSA. This CDR3 is 15 amino acids long. V was pared by 1 base and J by 7 bases, with 14 bases between.

The rearrangement links TRBV19 to TRBJ2-7; D is uncertain. CDR1 is LNHDA and CDR2 is SQIVND in the germline V gene (reference sequence). The CDR3 is 14 amino acids. The V end lost 5 bases, the J end lost 2 bases, and 13 bases lay between the germline ends. The CDR3 DNA follows: TGTGCCAGTAGTTCCGGGCCTCTAGCCTACGAGCAGTACTTC. Its protein is CASSSGPLAYEQYF.

This clone was seen once. V usage is TRBV2 and J usage is TRBJ1-2; unclear D gene. V lost 7 bases, J lost 4 bases, and 7 bases lay in between. The CDR3 is 11 amino acids. Looked up from germline, CDR1 is SNHLY and CDR2 is FYNNEI. The CDR3 nucleotides read TGTGCCAGCAAGGACGGCTATGGCTACACCTTC. It translates to CASKDGYGYTF.

The CDR3 is CSVAGLSFVADTQYF. DNA of the CDR3: TGCAGCGTCGCGGGACTAAGTTTCGTCGCAGATACGCAGTATTTT. This chain joins TRBV29-1 and TRBJ2-3; TRBD2 agrees at 7 bases. CDR3 size: 15 residues. The V gene's germline CDR1 is SQVTM and CDR2 ANQGSEA. The J segment lost 4 bases and the V segment lost 6 bases, leaving 13 bases of the junction unmatched.

The CDR3 nucleotides are TGTGCCAGCAGCGGACGTTACCCCCGGGAGACCCAGTACTTC. Translation: CASSGRYPRETQYF. The rearrangement links TRBV6-5 to TRBJ2-5; D unclear. CDR1 and CDR2 (germline): MNHEY, SVGAGI. The CDR3 consists of 14 residues. V lost 6 bases and J lost 5, with 16 bases in between.

The V call is TRBV5-1, the J call TRBJ2-3; D remains ambiguous. This CDR3 has 14 amino acids. From germline, CDR1 is SGHRS and CDR2 YFSETQ. V lost 0 bases, J lost 0 bases, and 5 bases lay in between. The chain's CDR3 is CASSLVDSTDTQYF. CDR3 DNA: TGCGCCAGCAGCTTGGTGGACAGCACAGATACGCAGTATTTT.

This chain uses TRBV11-2 with TRBJ1-3, with D possibly matching TRBD1 (5 bases). V was pared by 3 bases and J by 0 bases, with 6 bases between. This CDR3 region has 14 residues. Per the germline V gene, CDR1 is SGHAT and CDR2 is FQNNGV. This chain's CDR3 is CASSLGGSGNTIYF. The CDR3 DNA reads TGTGCCAGCAGCTTGGGGGGCTCTGGAAACACCATATATTTT.

The V call is TRBV29-1, the J call TRBJ1-2; D is unresolved. Looked up from germline, CDR1 is SQVTM and CDR2 is ANQGSEA. The CDR3 has 12 amino acids. Trimming left V 3 bases short and J 8 bases short, with 13 bases between. The DNA for the CDR3 is TGCAGCGTTGATCAAGGGAGAGGCGGCTACACCTTC. As protein: CSVDQGRGGYTF. The full variable domain, its missing parts supplied by reference TRBV29-1 and TRBJ1-2, is SAVISQKPSRDICQRGTSLTIQCQVDSQVTMMFWYRQQPGQSLTLIATANQGSEATYESGFVIDKFPISRPNLTFSTLTVSNMSPEDSSIYLCSVDQGRGGYTFGSGTRLTVV.

This clone was seen a few times. This chain connects TRBV7-9 to TRBJ1-1, with D possibly matching TRBD1 (5 bases). This CDR3 is 18 amino acids long. V shed 4 bases and J shed 6 bases, with 27 bases lying between them. Germline-derived CDR1 and CDR2 are SEHNR and FQNEAQ (reference sequence). CDR3: CASSSLDSQNPLRAEAFF. CDR3 sequence (DNA): TGTGCCAGCAGCTCCTTAGACAGTCAGAATCCCCTACGGGCTGAAGCTTTCTTT.

This chain connects TRBV10-1 to TRBJ2-6, with D possibly matching TRBD2 (5 bases). Trimming pared 3 bases from V and 9 bases from J, leaving 12 bases between. This CDR3 is built from 14 residues. Germline CDR1 and CDR2: WNHNN and SYGVQD (reference sequence). CDR3 sequence: CASSERVGGNVLTF. The CDR3 DNA sequence: TGCGCCAGCAGTGAAAGGGTCGGAGGCAACGTCCTGACTTTC.

V gene TRBV30 combines with J gene TRBJ1-3; D not resolved. CDR1 is GTSNPN and CDR2 is SVGIG in the germline V gene (reference sequence). The CDR3 spans 12 residues. The V gene lost 5 bases and the J gene lost 0 bases, with 5 bases spanning the gap. The CDR3 DNA is TGTGCCTGGGGTATCTCTGGAAACACCATATATTTT. Encoded protein: CAWGISGNTIYF.